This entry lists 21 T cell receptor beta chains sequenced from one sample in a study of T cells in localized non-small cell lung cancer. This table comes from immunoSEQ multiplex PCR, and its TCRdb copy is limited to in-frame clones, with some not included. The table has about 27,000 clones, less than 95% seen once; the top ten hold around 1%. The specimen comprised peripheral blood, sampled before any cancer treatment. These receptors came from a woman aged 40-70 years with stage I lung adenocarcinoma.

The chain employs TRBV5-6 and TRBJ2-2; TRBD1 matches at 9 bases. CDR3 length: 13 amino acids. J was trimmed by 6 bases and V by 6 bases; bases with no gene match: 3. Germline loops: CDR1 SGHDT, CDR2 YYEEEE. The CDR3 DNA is TGTGCCAGCACCAGGGACAGGGCCGGGGAGCTGTTTTTT. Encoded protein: CASTRDRAGELFF.

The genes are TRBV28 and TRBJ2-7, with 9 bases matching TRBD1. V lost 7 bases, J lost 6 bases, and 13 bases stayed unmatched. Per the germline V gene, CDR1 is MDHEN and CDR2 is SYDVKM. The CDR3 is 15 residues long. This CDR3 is CASISPGTGKGEQYF. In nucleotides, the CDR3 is TGTGCCAGCATCTCCCCCGGGACAGGGAAAGGCGAGCAGTACTTC. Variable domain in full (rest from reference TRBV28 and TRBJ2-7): DVKVTQSSRYLVKRTGEKVFLECVQDMDHENMFWYRQDPGLGLRLIYFSYDVKMKEKGDIPEGYSVSREKKERFSLILESASTNQTSMYLCASISPGTGKGEQYFGPGTRLTVT.

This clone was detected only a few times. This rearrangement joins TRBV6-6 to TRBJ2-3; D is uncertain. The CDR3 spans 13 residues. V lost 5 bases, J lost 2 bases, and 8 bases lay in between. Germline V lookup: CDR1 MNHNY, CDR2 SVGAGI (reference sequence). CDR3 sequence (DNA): TGTGCCAGCAGTCCGGACCTCACAGATACGCAGTATTTT. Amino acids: CASSPDLTDTQYF.

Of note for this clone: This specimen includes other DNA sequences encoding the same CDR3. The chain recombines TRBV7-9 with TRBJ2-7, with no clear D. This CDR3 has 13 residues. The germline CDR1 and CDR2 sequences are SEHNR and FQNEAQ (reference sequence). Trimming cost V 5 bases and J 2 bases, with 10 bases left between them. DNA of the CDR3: TGTGCCAGCAGCCCCGGACCGACCTACGAGCAGTACTTC. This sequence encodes CASSPGPTYEQYF.

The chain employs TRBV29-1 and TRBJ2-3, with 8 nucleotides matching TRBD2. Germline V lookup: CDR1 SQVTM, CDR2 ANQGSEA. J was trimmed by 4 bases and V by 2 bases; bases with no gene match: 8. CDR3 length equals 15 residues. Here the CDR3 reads CSVEKRELSPDTQYF. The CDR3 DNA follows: TGCAGCGTTGAAAAGCGGGAGCTGTCGCCAGATACGCAGTATTTT.

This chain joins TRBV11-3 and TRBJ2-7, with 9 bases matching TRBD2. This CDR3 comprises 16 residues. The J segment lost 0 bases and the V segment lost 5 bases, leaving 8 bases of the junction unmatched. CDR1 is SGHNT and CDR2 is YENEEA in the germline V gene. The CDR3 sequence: CASSLQTSGGSYEQYF. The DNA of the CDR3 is TGTGCCAGCAGCCTCCAGACTAGCGGAGGCTCCTACGAGCAGTACTTC.

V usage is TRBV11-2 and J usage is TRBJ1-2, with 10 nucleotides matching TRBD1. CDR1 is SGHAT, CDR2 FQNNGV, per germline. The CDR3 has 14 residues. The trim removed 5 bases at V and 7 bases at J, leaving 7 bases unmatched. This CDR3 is CASSPGTGDTGYTF. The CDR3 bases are TGTGCCAGCAGCCCTGGGACAGGGGATACTGGCTACACCTTC.

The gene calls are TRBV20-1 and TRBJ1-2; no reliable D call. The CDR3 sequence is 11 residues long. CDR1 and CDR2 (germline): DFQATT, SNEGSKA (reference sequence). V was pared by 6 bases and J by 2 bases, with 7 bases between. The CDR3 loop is CSAGENYGYTF. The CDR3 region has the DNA TGCAGTGCCGGGGAAAACTATGGCTACACCTTC.

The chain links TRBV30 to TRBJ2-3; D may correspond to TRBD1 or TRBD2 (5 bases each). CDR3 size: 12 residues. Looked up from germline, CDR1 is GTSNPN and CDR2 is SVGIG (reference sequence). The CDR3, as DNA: TGTGCGGGGGACGGCCCCACAGATACGCAGTATTTT. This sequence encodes CAGDGPTDTQYF. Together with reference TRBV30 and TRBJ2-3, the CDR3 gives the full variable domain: SQTIHQWPATLVQPVGSPLSLECTVEGTSNPNLYWYRQAAGRGLQLLFYSVGIGQISSEVPQNLSASRPQDRQFILSSKKLLLSDSGFYLCAGDGPTDTQYFGPGTRLTVL.

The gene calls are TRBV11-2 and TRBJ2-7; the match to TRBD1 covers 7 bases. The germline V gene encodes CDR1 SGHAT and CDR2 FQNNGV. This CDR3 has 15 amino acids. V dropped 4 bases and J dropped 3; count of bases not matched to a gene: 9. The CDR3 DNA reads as TGTGCCAGCAGCTCACAGGGGAACCTAAACTACGAGCAGTACTTC. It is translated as CASSSQGNLNYEQYF.

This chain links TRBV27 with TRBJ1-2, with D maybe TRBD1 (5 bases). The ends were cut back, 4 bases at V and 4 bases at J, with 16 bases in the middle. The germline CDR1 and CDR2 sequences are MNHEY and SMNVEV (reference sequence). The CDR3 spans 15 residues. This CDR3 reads CASSWSGTPGYGYTF. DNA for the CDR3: TGTGCCAGCAGTTGGTCAGGGACCCCTGGCTATGGCTACACCTTC.

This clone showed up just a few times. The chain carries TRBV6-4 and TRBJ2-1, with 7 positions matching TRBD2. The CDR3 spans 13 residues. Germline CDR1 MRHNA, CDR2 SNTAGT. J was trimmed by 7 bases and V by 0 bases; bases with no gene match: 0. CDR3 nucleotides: TGTGCCAGCAGTGACTCGGGACTAAATGAGCAGTTCTTC. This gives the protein CASSDSGLNEQFF.

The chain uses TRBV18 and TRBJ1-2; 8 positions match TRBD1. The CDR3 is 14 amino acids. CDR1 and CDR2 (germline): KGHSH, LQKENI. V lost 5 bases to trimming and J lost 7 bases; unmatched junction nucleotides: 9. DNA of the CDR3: TGTGCCAGCTCATCAAAACAGGACAGGGCTGGCTACACCTTC. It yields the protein CASSSKQDRAGYTF.

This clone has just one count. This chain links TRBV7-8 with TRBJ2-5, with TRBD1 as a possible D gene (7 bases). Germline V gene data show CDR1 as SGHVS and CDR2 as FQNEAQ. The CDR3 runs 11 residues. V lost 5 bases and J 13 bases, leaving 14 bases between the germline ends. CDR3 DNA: TGTGCCAGCAGCCAGGGGGGCGAGCCGTACTTC. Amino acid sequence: CASSQGGEPYF.

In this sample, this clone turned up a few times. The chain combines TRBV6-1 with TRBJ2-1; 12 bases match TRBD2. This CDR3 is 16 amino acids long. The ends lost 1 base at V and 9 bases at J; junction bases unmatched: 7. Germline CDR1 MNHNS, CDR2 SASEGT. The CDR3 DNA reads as TGTGCCAGCAGTGAAGTACTAGCGGGGGGCCGGGGTGAGCAGTTCTTC. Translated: CASSEVLAGGRGEQFF.

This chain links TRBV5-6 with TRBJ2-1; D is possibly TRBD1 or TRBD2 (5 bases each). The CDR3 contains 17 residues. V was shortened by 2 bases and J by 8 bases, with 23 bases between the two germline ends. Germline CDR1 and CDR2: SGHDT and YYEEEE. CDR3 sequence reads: CASSLIPRGRERDEQFF. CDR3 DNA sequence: TGTGCCAGCAGCTTAATTCCCCGGGGCAGGGAGCGCGATGAGCAGTTCTTC.

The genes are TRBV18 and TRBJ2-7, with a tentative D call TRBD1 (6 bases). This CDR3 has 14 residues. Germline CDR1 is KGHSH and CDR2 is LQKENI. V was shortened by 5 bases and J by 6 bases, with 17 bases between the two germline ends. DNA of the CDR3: TGTGCCAGCTCAGAGACAGGCAATACAGGCGAGCAGTACTTC. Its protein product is CASSETGNTGEQYF.

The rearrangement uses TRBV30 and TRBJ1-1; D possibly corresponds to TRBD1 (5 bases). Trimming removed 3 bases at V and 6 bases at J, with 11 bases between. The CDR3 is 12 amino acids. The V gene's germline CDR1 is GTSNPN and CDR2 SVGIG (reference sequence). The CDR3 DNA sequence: TGTGCCTGGAGGAGGGTGGGGGCTGAAGCTTTCTTT. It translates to CAWRRVGAEAFF.

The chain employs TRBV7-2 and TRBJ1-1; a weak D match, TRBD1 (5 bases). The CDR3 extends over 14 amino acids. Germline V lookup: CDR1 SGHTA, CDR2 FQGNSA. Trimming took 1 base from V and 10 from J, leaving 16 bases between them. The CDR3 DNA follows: TGTGCCAGCAGCTTAGATCCTTTAGACAGTCTAGCTTTCTTT. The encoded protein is CASSLDPLDSLAFF. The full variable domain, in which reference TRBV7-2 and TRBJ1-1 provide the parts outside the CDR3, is GAGVSQSPSNKVTEKGKDVELRCDPISGHTALYWYRQSLGQGLEFLIYFQGNSAPDKSGLPSDRFSAERTGGSVSTLTIQRTQQEDSAVYLCASSLDPLDSLAFFGQGTRLTVV.

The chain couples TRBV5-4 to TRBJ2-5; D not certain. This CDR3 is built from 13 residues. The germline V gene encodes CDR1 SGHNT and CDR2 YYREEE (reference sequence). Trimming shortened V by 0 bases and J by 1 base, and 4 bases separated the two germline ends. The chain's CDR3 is CASSLGSQETQYF. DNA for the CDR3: TGTGCCAGCAGCTTGGGCAGCCAAGAGACCCAGTACTTC.

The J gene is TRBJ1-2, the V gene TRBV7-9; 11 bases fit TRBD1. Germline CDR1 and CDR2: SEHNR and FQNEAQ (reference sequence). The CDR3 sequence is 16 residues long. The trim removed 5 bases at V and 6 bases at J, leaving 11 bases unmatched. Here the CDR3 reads CASSRTGQGVTNGYTF. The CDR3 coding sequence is TGTGCCAGCAGCCGTACGGGACAGGGGGTAACCAATGGCTACACCTTC. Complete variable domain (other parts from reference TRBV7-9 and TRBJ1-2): DTGVSQNPRHKITKRGQNVTFRCDPISEHNRLYWYRQTLGQGPEFLTYFQNEAQLEKSRLLSDRFSAERPKGSFSTLEIQRTEQGDSAMYLCASSRTGQGVTNGYTFGSGTRLTVV.